The 8 T cell receptor beta chains below come from one sample, sequenced in a study of T cell responses to AZD1222 COVID-19 vaccine. Assay: immunoSEQ multiplex PCR; the TCRdb copy retains only in-frame clones and omits some. This sample has 150,000 to 200,000 clones; 85% to 95% occur once, and the top ten carry roughly 9.2%. Sequencing used peripheral blood, obtained on day 0 of AZD1222 vaccination. The receptors shown here come from an adult in good health.

V is TRBV4-1 and J is TRBJ2-7; 10 nucleotides line up with TRBD2. V gave up 3 bases and J gave up 3 bases; unmatched junction bases: 11. Germline V gene sequence: CDR1 MGHRA, CDR2 YSYEKL. This CDR3 has 17 amino acids. The CDR3: CASSQIPGLAIGYEQYF. CDR3 DNA sequence: TGCGCCAGCAGCCAGATACCGGGACTAGCGATCGGCTACGAGCAGTACTTC.

This chain joins TRBV24-1 and TRBJ2-3, with D possibly being TRBD1 or TRBD2 (6 bases each). The CDR3 spans 15 residues. Deletions cut 3 bases from V and 10 bases from J, with 19 bases between. CDR1 is KGHDR, CDR2 SFDVKD, per germline. The CDR3 loop reads CATSDLRGPSEAQYF. DNA of the CDR3: TGTGCCACCAGTGATCTCCGGGGGCCCAGCGAGGCGCAGTATTTT.

The chain joins TRBV5-1 to TRBJ2-2; D is undetermined. In germline, CDR1 is SGHRS, CDR2 YFSETQ. Trimming removed 4 bases at V and 5 bases at J, with 18 bases between. This CDR3 has 16 amino acids. The CDR3 DNA is TGCGCCAGCAGCCGCCGCCGTGACCCTTCTACCGGGGAGCTGTTTTTT. Its protein product is CASSRRRDPSTGELFF.

J is TRBJ2-1 and V is TRBV9; D remains unclear. The V gene lost 4 bases and the J gene lost 9 bases, with 17 bases spanning the gap. Looked up from germline, CDR1 is SGDLS and CDR2 is YYNGEE. The CDR3 runs to 14 residues. The CDR3 DNA is TGTGCCAGCAGCCCCCAATCTAGTTTGGGTGAGCAGTTCTTC. Translation: CASSPQSSLGEQFF.

The V and J genes are TRBV5-4 and TRBJ2-5; the match to TRBD2 covers 7 bases. The CDR3 length is 14 residues. Looked up from germline, CDR1 is SGHNT and CDR2 is YYREEE (reference sequence). V trimming: 4 bases; J trimming: 9 bases; junction bases outside the gene matches: 12. The CDR3 protein is CASSPWGGDRAQYF. CDR3 sequence (DNA): TGTGCCAGCAGCCCCTGGGGGGGGGATAGGGCCCAGTACTTC.

The chain recombines TRBV5-1 with TRBJ2-1; 10 bases are a match to TRBD2. Germline trimming cut 2 bases from V and 10 bases from J; bases unmatched to any gene: 6. Germline assignment: CDR1 SGHRS and CDR2 YFSETQ. This CDR3 region has 14 residues. The CDR3 is CASSLASGGREQFF. In DNA, the CDR3 is TGCGCCAGCAGCTTAGCTAGCGGGGGCAGGGAGCAGTTCTTC.

The chain is built from TRBV4-2 and TRBJ2-2; D is perhaps TRBD2 (6 bases). Germline V CDR1 and CDR2: LGHNA, YNFKEQ. The CDR3 extends over 18 amino acids. V gave up 5 bases and J gave up 0 bases, with 19 bases separating them. In DNA, the CDR3 is TGTGCCAGCAGCAACCACCGGGACTCGTACGCGAACACCGGGGAGCTGTTTTTT. Translated: CASSNHRDSYANTGELFF.

The genes are TRBV5-5 and TRBJ1-2; D remains unclear. The CDR3 covers 15 residues. Trimming took 0 bases from V and 5 from J, leaving 14 bases between them. CDR1 is SGHKS and CDR2 is YYEKEE in the germline V gene (reference sequence). CDR3 loop: CASSLEGVSMYGYTF. The CDR3 nucleotides are TGTGCCAGCAGCTTGGAGGGAGTCTCTATGTATGGCTACACCTTC.